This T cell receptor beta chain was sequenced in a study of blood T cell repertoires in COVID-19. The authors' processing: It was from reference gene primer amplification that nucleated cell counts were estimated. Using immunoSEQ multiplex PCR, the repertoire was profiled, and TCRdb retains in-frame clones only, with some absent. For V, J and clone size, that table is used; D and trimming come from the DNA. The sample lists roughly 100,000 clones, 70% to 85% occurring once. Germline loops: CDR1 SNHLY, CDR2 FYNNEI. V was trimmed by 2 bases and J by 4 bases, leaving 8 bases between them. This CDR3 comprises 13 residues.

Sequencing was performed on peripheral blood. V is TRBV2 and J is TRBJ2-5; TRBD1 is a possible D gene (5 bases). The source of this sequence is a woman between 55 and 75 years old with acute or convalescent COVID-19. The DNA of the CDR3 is TGTGCCAGCAGTGAACGGCAGGGAGAGACCCAGTACTTC. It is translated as CASSERQGETQYF. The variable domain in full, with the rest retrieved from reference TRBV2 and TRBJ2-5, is EPEVTQTPSHQVTQMGQEVILRCVPISNHLYFYWYRQILGQKVEFLVSFYNNEISEKSEIFDDQFSVERPDGSNFTLKIRSTKLEDSAMYFCASSERQGETQYFGPGTRLLVL.